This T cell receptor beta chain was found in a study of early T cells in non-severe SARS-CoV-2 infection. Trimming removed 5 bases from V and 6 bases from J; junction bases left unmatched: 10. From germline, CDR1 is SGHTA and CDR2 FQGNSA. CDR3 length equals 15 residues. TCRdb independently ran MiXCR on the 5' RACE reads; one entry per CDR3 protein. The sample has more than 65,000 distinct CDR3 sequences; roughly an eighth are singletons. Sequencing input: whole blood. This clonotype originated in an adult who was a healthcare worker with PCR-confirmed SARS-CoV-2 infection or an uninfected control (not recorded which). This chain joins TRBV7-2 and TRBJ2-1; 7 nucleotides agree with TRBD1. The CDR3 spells CASSTRTGRINEQFF. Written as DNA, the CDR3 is TGTGCCAGCAGCACTCGGACAGGACGAATCAATGAGCAGTTCTTC.